The text below deals with one T cell receptor (beta chain). The source of the sample is a study of a mutant IDH1 vaccine in newly diagnosed glioma. The time point here: baseline, week 1 (first vaccination visit). The treatment here: pre-vaccination baseline after standard-of-care therapy. Data came from immunoSEQ multiplex PCR; TCRdb stores just in-frame clones and leaves some out. The sample contains 92,000 or so clones, about four fifths of which appear only once. V gave up 3 bases and J gave up 3 bases; unmatched junction bases: 5. The CDR3 has 15 amino acids. Germline V gene data show CDR1 as SGHRS and CDR2 as YFSETQ.

J is TRBJ2-3 and V is TRBV5-1; 9 bases are shared with TRBD1. This TCR derives from a man aged 35 to 55 with glioma. Some clones in this sample may be carry-over from other donors' samples. The sequencing here drew on PBMCs, taken from a glioma patient treated with radiotherapy, temozolomide or both. CDR3 region: CASSSEGQGTDTQYF. For the CDR3, the DNA is TGCGCCAGCAGCTCCGAGGGACAGGGAACAGATACGCAGTATTTT.